These T cell receptor beta chains were read from a single sample in a study of blood T cell repertoires in COVID-19. Profiled with immunoSEQ multiplex PCR; TCRdb holds only in-frame clones, not every one. Of approximately 69,000 clones listed, about four fifths are singletons. The sequenced material came from peripheral blood. These TCRs come from a woman at least 80 years old with acute or convalescent COVID-19. CDR3s include the opening cysteine and the closing phenylalanine or tryptophan. The D gene is left open where the match is weak. Expanded clones are given a class, and other clones once, few, many or no size at all.

v_call,clone_size,d_call,j_call,cdr3_nt,cdr3_aa
TRBV5-6,NA,NA,TRBJ2-2,TGTGCCAGCAGCTTCGGGGGGAACACCGGGGAGCTGTTTTTT,CASSFGGNTGELFF
TRBV24-1,NA,TRBD1,TRBJ2-5,TGTGCCACCAGTCAACAGGGGGCTCGTGAGACCCAGTACTTC,CATSQQGARETQYF
TRBV28,few,NA,TRBJ2-7,TGTGCCAGCAGTCTGAGGGTGGGAAGCTCCTACGAGCAGTACTTC,CASSLRVGSSYEQYF
TRBV5-1,NA,NA,TRBJ2-1,TGCGCCAGCAGCTTGGACGGGAGACCCTACAATGAGCAGTTCTTC,CASSLDGRPYNEQFF
TRBV24-1,NA,TRBD2,TRBJ2-1,TGTGCCACCAGTGACAGGACTAGCGGTCAGGACAATGAGCAGTTCTTC,CATSDRTSGQDNEQFF
TRBV3-1/TRBV3-2,NA,NA,TRBJ2-4,TGTGCCAGCAGCTGCGGTGGTTACATTCAGTACTTC,CASSCGGYIQYF
TRBV6-5,few,NA,TRBJ1-6,TGTGCCAGTTCCCAAGGACAGTCAAATTCACCCCTCCACTTT,CASSQGQSNSPLHF
TRBV6-5,few,TRBD2,TRBJ2-7,TGTGCCAGCAGTTACTCGGGACTAGCGGGCGAGCAGTACTTC,CASSYSGLAGEQYF
TRBV20-1,NA,NA,TRBJ1-1,TGCAGTGCTAGTGATGATCCCATCCGGGCTGAAGCTTTCTTT,CSASDDPIRAEAFF
TRBV7-2,NA,TRBD1,TRBJ2-7,TGTGCCAGCAGCTTAGAACAGGGGTGGTACGAGCAGTACTTC,CASSLEQGWYEQYF
TRBV3-1/TRBV3-2,NA,NA,TRBJ2-7,TGTGCCAGCAGAGCCCCTAACCGAGGCTCCTACGAGCAGTACTTC,CASRAPNRGSYEQYF
TRBV5-6,NA,TRBD1,TRBJ2-5,TGTGCCAGCAGCTTGATCGTCGGACAGGGGTTAGAGACCCAGTACTTC,CASSLIVGQGLETQYF
TRBV5-4,few,NA,TRBJ2-4,TGTGCCAGCAGCTTGGAATTCGGGGTTCAGTACTTC,CASSLEFGVQYF
TRBV7-8,NA,TRBD2,TRBJ2-1,TGTGCCAGCACCCTCGGGAGCGGGAGGTACAATGAGCAGTTCTTC,CASTLGSGRYNEQFF
TRBV5-1,NA,NA,TRBJ2-5,TGCGCCAGCAGCTTGGGTGGAGAAGAGACCCAGTACTTC,CASSLGGEETQYF
TRBV9,NA,TRBD1,TRBJ1-1,TGTGCCAGCAGCGTAGAGGGGGCGCGGGGCACTGAAGCTTTCTTT,CASSVEGARGTEAFF
TRBV9,NA,NA,TRBJ1-4,TGTGCCAGCAGCGTATCAGGGACAACTAATGAAAAACTGTTTTTT,CASSVSGTTNEKLFF
TRBV27,once,NA,TRBJ1-6,TGTGCCAGCACCTTCTCGGGTTGGGGAGATTCACCCCTCCACTTT,CASTFSGWGDSPLHF
TRBV6-6,NA,NA,TRBJ1-1,TGTGCCAGCAGAACCGGGGGAAGAATGAACACTGAAGCTTTCTTT,CASRTGGRMNTEAFF
TRBV19,NA,NA,TRBJ2-5,TGTGCCAGTAGTATGGAGGAGACCCAGTACTTC,CASSMEETQYF
TRBV27,NA,NA,TRBJ1-5,TGTGCCAGCAGTCAAACCGGTGGGCCTCTAAAGCCCCAGCATTTT,CASSQTGGPLKPQHF
TRBV6-1,NA,NA,TRBJ2-5,TGTGCCAGCAGTGAAGCGTCAGTCAGGGAGACCCAGTACTTC,CASSEASVRETQYF
TRBV5-4,NA,NA,TRBJ1-1,TGTGCCAGCAGGCCGGCTGCAGGGGCGGGAGCTTTCTTT,CASRPAAGAGAFF
TRBV28,once,NA,TRBJ1-1,TGTGCCAGCAGTTCCCCCGGGGGGGGAGTTTCTGCTTTCTTT,CASSSPGGGVSAFF
TRBV6-5,NA,TRBD2,TRBJ2-1,TGTGCCAGCAGCACGGGACTAGCGGGTTATGAGCAGTTCTTC,CASSTGLAGYEQFF
TRBV24-1,NA,TRBD2,TRBJ2-1,TGTGCCACCAGTGATTTAGGTAGACTAGCGGGAGGTAGGGTCTACAATGAGCAGTTCTTC,CATSDLGRLAGGRVYNEQFF
TRBV5-1,NA,NA,TRBJ1-1,TGCGCCAGCAGCTTTTTTAGCATGAACACTGAAGCTTTCTTT,CASSFFSMNTEAFF
TRBV27,NA,TRBD2,TRBJ2-1,TGTGCCAGCAGTTCCGGGACTACCTCCTACAATGAGCAGTTCTTC,CASSSGTTSYNEQFF
TRBV9,NA,TRBD1,TRBJ1-2,TGTGCCAGCAGCCCCTGGGACAGGGGGAACTATGGCTACACCTTC,CASSPWDRGNYGYTF
TRBV18,NA,TRBD2,TRBJ2-5,TGTGCCAGCTCATCTTTTAGCGGGATAGAGACCCAGTACTTC,CASSSFSGIETQYF
TRBV6-2/TRBV6-3,NA,TRBD2,TRBJ2-7,TGTGCCAGCAGTCTACTAGCGGCCTCACGGAACGAGCAGTACTTC,CASSLLAASRNEQYF
TRBV5-6,NA,NA,TRBJ1-1,TGTGCCAGCAGCTCGACGACAGGCTTAGGGTGGAACACTGAAGCTTTCTTT,CASSSTTGLGWNTEAFF
TRBV28,NA,TRBD1,TRBJ1-6,TGTGCCAGCAGAGATTGGACAGGAGATAATTCACCCCTCCACTTT,CASRDWTGDNSPLHF
TRBV28,NA,TRBD1,TRBJ2-7,TGTGCCACCGGGACAGGGGGTCGGGGCGAGCAGTACTTC,CATGTGGRGEQYF
TRBV4-1,NA,TRBD1,TRBJ1-2,TGCGCCAGCAGCCAAGAGGGACAGGGGACCGTTGGCTATGGCTACACCTTC,CASSQEGQGTVGYGYTF
TRBV28,NA,TRBD1,TRBJ2-4,TGTGCCAGCAGTCCACCGACAGGGCTGGGCAGCAAAAACATTCAGTACTTC,CASSPPTGLGSKNIQYF
TRBV6-4,NA,TRBD2,TRBJ2-1,TGTGCCAGCATACCCCATAGTCCTAGCGGGAGTTGCGTTAAGGACAATGAGCAGTTCTTC,CASIPHSPSGSCVKDNEQFF
TRBV10-3,NA,NA,TRBJ1-3,TGTGCCATCAGTTCTTCAGGGTTATTCGGAAACACCATATATTTT,CAISSSGLFGNTIYF
TRBV28,NA,NA,TRBJ1-5,TGTGCCAGCAGCTACTTAGGGGGTTCTTTTTTT,CASSYLGGSFF
TRBV11-2,NA,NA,TRBJ2-1,TGTGCCAGCAGCTTAGCAAGTCGGGGAACTGAGCAGTTCTTC,CASSLASRGTEQFF
TRBV6-5,NA,NA,TRBJ2-7,TGTGCCAGCAGCATCTTGGGAGCCTACGAGCAGTACTTC,CASSILGAYEQYF
TRBV7-6,few,TRBD1,TRBJ1-4,TGTGCCAGCAGCTCAACCGGGACAGGGTGGGAAAAACTGTTTTTT,CASSSTGTGWEKLFF
TRBV5-1,NA,TRBD1,TRBJ1-6,TGCGCCAGCAGCTTGGAGGGACAGGGGAATTCACCCCTCCACTTT,CASSLEGQGNSPLHF
TRBV5-1,NA,TRBD1,TRBJ1-1,TGCGCCAGCAGCCCGGGACAGATGAACACTGAAGCTTTCTTT,CASSPGQMNTEAFF
TRBV7-3,NA,NA,TRBJ2-3,TGTGCCAGCAGCTTAATCAGCGTGCGCACAGATACGCAGTATTTT,CASSLISVRTDTQYF
TRBV6-5,once,TRBD1,TRBJ2-1,TGTGCCAGCCAGACAGGGGGCTTAGGGCAGTTCTTC,CASQTGGLGQFF
TRBV18,NA,TRBD1,TRBJ2-7,TGTGCCAGCTCAGTAGACAGGGTCGGCGAGCAGTACTTC,CASSVDRVGEQYF
TRBV28,NA,NA,TRBJ2-5,TGTGCCAGCAGTCCCGCAGGACAAGAGACCCAGTACTTC,CASSPAGQETQYF
TRBV19,NA,TRBD1,TRBJ2-5,TGTGCCAGTACCCGAACCGGGACAGCCGAAGAGACCCAGTACTTC,CASTRTGTAEETQYF
TRBV4-1,NA,TRBD2,TRBJ2-7,TGCGCCAGCAGCCGGGCGCATAGCGGGAGAGGCTCCTACGAGCAGTACTTC,CASSRAHSGRGSYEQYF
TRBV9,NA,TRBD2,TRBJ2-7,TGTGCCAGCAGCGCTAGCGGGAGTACATACGAGCAGTACTTC,CASSASGSTYEQYF
TRBV4-3,NA,NA,TRBJ2-1,TGCGCCAGCAGCCAAGTAGGGGGATACAATGAGCAGTTCTTC,CASSQVGGYNEQFF
TRBV4-2,NA,NA,TRBJ1-4,TGTGCCAGCAGCCAAGAATACAGGGCGACTGAAAAACTGTTTTTT,CASSQEYRATEKLFF
TRBV12-3/TRBV12-4,NA,NA,TRBJ1-2,TGTGCCAGCAGCCCAGGGAACTATGGCTACACCTTC,CASSPGNYGYTF
TRBV9,NA,NA,TRBJ2-1,TGTGCCAGCAGCGTAACCGGGACTCCCTACAATGAGCAGTTCTTC,CASSVTGTPYNEQFF
TRBV19,NA,TRBD1,TRBJ2-5,TGTGCCAGTAGGGCGACAGGGGGCAAAGAGACCCAGTACTTC,CASRATGGKETQYF
TRBV27,NA,TRBD2,TRBJ2-2,TGTGCCAGCAGTTTACGGTGGTCTAGCGGGAGGAGAGGGAACACCGGGGAGCTGTTTTTT,CASSLRWSSGRRGNTGELFF